The sequence of this TCR beta chain was determined in a study of cytomegalovirus exposure and HLA in healthy donors. The CDR3 is 16 residues long. V trimming: 3 bases; J trimming: 6 bases; junction bases outside the gene matches: 6. CDR1 is MDHEN and CDR2 is SYDVKM in the germline V gene. Vbeta (60) and Jbeta (13) primers were used in the PCR. Data came from immunoSEQ multiplex PCR; TCRdb stores just in-frame clones and leaves some out. The table lists 150,000 to 200,000 clones, roughly three quarters of them singletons. The receptor's source is a woman in her fifties or sixties in good health and CMV-seronegative. This sequence joins TRBV28 and TRBJ1-6; the match to TRBD1 covers 9 bases. The sequencing input was PBMCs. CDR3 residues: CASSFTSGQGNSPLHF. For the CDR3, the DNA is TGTGCCAGCAGTTTCACCTCGGGACAGGGTAATTCACCCCTCCACTTT.